Shown below are 25 T cell receptor beta chains from a single sample sequenced in a study of vaccination and CD4 T cells after COVID-19. The treatment is: roughly 10-day PBMC culture with coronavirus spike peptide pools or control peptides (ViraFEST assay). These receptors' targets are unknown. Oncomine TCR Beta short-read sequencing was applied to DNA from cultured CD4+ T cells. TCRdb processed the PCR reads anew with MiXCR; each CDR3 protein has one entry. Altogether roughly 9,900 distinct CDR3 sequences are present, 64% being singletons, with the ten largest covering approximately 35%. The specimen was CD4+ T cells from blood, cultured in vitro. Every receptor here comes from a human donor who had recovered from COVID-19.

V usage is TRBV10-3 and J usage is TRBJ1-1; 8 nucleotides agree with TRBD1. V was clipped by 8 bases and J by 4 bases; unmatched bases: 6. CDR1 and CDR2 from the germline V gene are ENHRY and SYGVKD. This CDR3 region has 13 residues. This CDR3 is CAIGRTGSTEAFF. The DNA for the CDR3 is TGTGCCATCGGCAGGACAGGGAGCACTGAAGCTTTCTTT.

This clonotype was counted between two and nine times. This chain joins TRBV20-1 and TRBJ1-5; TRBD1 agrees at 9 bases. The CDR3 runs to 14 residues. V shed 1 base, J shed 2 bases, and the junction held 0 bases outside the gene matches. The germline V gene has CDR1 DFQATT and CDR2 SNEGSKA (reference sequence). The CDR3 spells CSARGTGGNQPQHF. The CDR3 bases are TGCAGTGCTAGAGGGACAGGGGGCAATCAGCCCCAGCATTTT.

This clonotype was detected only a few times. The V and J genes are TRBV20-1 and TRBJ2-3; 8 nucleotides match TRBD2. The CDR3 length is 15 residues. Germline values: CDR1 DFQATT, CDR2 SNEGSKA (reference sequence). The V segment lost 6 bases and the J segment 3 bases; nucleotides outside the gene matches: 11. The CDR3 is CSAEAGTSGTDTQYF. The CDR3 DNA reads as TGCAGTGCCGAAGCGGGGACTAGTGGGACAGATACGCAGTATTTT.

This clonotype appeared a few times. The chain uses TRBV10-1 and TRBJ2-7; D is unclear. Trimming pared 2 bases from V and 2 bases from J, leaving 10 bases between. The CDR3 runs to 14 residues. Germline V gene sequence: CDR1 WNHNN, CDR2 SYGVQD (reference sequence). The CDR3 bases are TGCGCCAGCAGTGAGGGCCTAGGCCCCTACGAGCAGTACTTC. This encodes CASSEGLGPYEQYF.

This chain joins TRBV7-2 and TRBJ1-5; D is possibly TRBD1 (6 bases). The germline V and J ends were trimmed by 5 bases and 2 bases, with 16 bases remaining between them. CDR3 length equals 16 residues. CDR1 is SGHTA and CDR2 is FQGNSA in the germline V gene. The CDR3 DNA is TGTGCCAGCAGCCAAAGGGGGGGAAGAGGCAATCAGCCCCAGCATTTT. Its translation: CASSQRGGRGNQPQHF.

The chain uses TRBV20-1 and TRBJ2-5; 8 bases line up with TRBD1. Germline V CDR1 and CDR2: DFQATT, SNEGSKA (reference sequence). Trimming removed 5 bases from V and 4 bases from J; junction bases left unmatched: 9. The CDR3 extends over 14 amino acids. This CDR3 is CSAYQGQGRETQYF. CDR3 in DNA: TGCAGTGCTTATCAAGGACAGGGAAGAGAGACCCAGTACTTC.

V is TRBV20-1 and J is TRBJ2-3; TRBD2 might be the D (6 bases). CDR1 and CDR2 from the germline V gene are DFQATT and SNEGSKA (reference sequence). V gave up 5 bases and J gave up 3 bases, with 15 bases separating them. The CDR3 has 14 amino acids. CDR3 region: CSALRLAGTDTQYF. In DNA form, the CDR3 reads TGCAGTGCTCTTAGACTGGCGGGGACAGATACGCAGTATTTT.

The genes are TRBV6-2 or TRBV6-3 and TRBJ2-3, with TRBD1 matching 9 bases. Germline trimming cut 2 bases from V and 4 bases from J; bases unmatched to any gene: 4. This CDR3 region has 15 residues. Germline lookup yields CDR1 MNHEY and CDR2 SVGEGT. Here the CDR3 reads CASSYGTGSADTQYF. CDR3 DNA sequence: TGTGCCAGCAGTTACGGGACAGGGTCAGCAGATACGCAGTATTTT.

J is TRBJ1-1 and V is TRBV27; unclear D gene. This CDR3 contains 13 residues. The ends were cut back, 3 bases at V and 5 bases at J, with 10 bases in the middle. In germline, CDR1 is MNHEY, CDR2 SMNVEV (reference sequence). CDR3 in DNA: TGTGCCAGCAGTTTTCAAAAGGGAACTGAAGCTTTCTTT. Its translation is CASSFQKGTEAFF.

This clonotype was observed a few times. J is TRBJ1-6 and V is TRBV6-5; maybe TRBD1 (5 bases). This CDR3 has 13 amino acids. Trimming removed 1 base at V and 10 bases at J, with 8 bases between. Germline CDR1 MNHEY, CDR2 SVGAGI. This chain's CDR3 is CASSYFQGSPLHF. The CDR3 DNA follows: TGTGCCAGCAGTTACTTTCAGGGATCACCCCTCCACTTT.

The genes are TRBV20-1 and TRBJ2-3; TRBD2 aligns across 8 bases. Per germline, CDR1 DFQATT and CDR2 SNEGSKA (reference sequence). This CDR3 has 14 amino acids. V lost 5 bases and J lost 0; bases outside the gene matches: 4. The CDR3 region has the DNA TGCAGTGCTGGAGCGGGGGAAAGCACAGATACGCAGTATTTT. The encoded protein is CSAGAGESTDTQYF.

The chain combines TRBV7-9 with TRBJ1-2; D is ambiguous. Germline V gives CDR1 SEHNR, CDR2 FQNEAQ (reference sequence). The CDR3 covers 14 residues. Trimming stripped 5 bases from V and 3 bases from J, with 13 bases between. The CDR3 loop reads CASSTGITDYGYTF. The DNA for the CDR3 is TGTGCCAGCAGCACCGGAATCACAGACTATGGCTACACCTTC.

This chain uses TRBV25-1 with TRBJ1-1; D not resolved. CDR1 is MGHDK, CDR2 SYGVNS, per germline. V was shortened by 6 bases and J by 3 bases, with 5 bases between the two germline ends. This CDR3 has 11 residues. Here the CDR3 reads CASRRDTEAFF. The DNA for the CDR3 is TGTGCCAGCAGAAGGGACACTGAAGCTTTCTTT. The full variable domain, in which reference TRBV25-1 and TRBJ1-1 provide the parts outside the CDR3, is EADIYQTPRYLVIGTGKKITLECSQTMGHDKMYWYQQDPGMELHLIHYSYGVNSTEKGDLSSESTVSRIRTEHFPLTLESARPSHTSQYLCASRRDTEAFFGQGTRLTVV.

In its sample, this clonotype was seen a few times. This rearrangement joins TRBV7-8 to TRBJ1-5; 8 bases match TRBD1. Losses at the gene ends were 7 bases for V and 4 bases for J; bases not matched to a gene: 3. The CDR3 consists of 13 residues. Germline loops: CDR1 SGHVS, CDR2 FQNEAQ. The CDR3 spells CASTGQVNQPQHF. CDR3 nucleotides: TGTGCCAGCACGGGACAGGTTAATCAGCCCCAGCATTTT.

The rearrangement links TRBV28 to TRBJ2-5; possibly TRBD1 or TRBD2 for D (5 bases each). The CDR3 covers 19 residues. V gave up 3 bases and J gave up 5 bases, with 28 bases separating them. CDR1 MDHEN and CDR2 SYDVKM come from the germline V gene. As DNA, the CDR3 is TGTGCCAGCAGTTTTTATAGGGACGGGCTTTCGGTAAAAATGGAGACCCAGTACTTC. Translation: CASSFYRDGLSVKMETQYF. Filled out from reference TRBV28 and TRBJ2-5, the complete variable domain reads DVKVTQSSRYLVKRTGEKVFLECVQDMDHENMFWYRQDPGLGLRLIYFSYDVKMKEKGDIPEGYSVSREKKERFSLILESASTNQTSMYLCASSFYRDGLSVKMETQYFGPGTRLLVL.

The chain joins TRBV18 to TRBJ2-5; 10 bases fit TRBD2. Germline V gene lookup returns CDR1 KGHSH and CDR2 LQKENI. The CDR3 has 15 amino acids. The V and J ends lost 3 bases and 3 bases, in that order; junction bases with no gene match: 4. The CDR3 reads CASSPSLAGEETQYF. Written as DNA, the CDR3 is TGTGCCAGCTCACCGAGCCTAGCGGGAGAAGAGACCCAGTACTTC.

This sequence joins TRBV20-1 and TRBJ1-1; D possibly corresponds to TRBD1 (5 bases). Trimming removed 1 base from V and 4 bases from J, with 13 bases in between. Germline values: CDR1 DFQATT, CDR2 SNEGSKA (reference sequence). This CDR3 is built from 14 residues. This CDR3 reads CSARVEGAGTEAFF. CDR3 in DNA: TGCAGTGCTAGAGTCGAAGGGGCAGGCACTGAAGCTTTCTTT.

The chain is built from TRBV19 and TRBJ1-2; tentatively, D is TRBD1 (5 bases). This CDR3 spans 15 amino acids. Germline assignment: CDR1 LNHDA and CDR2 SQIVND (reference sequence). Trimming cost V 3 bases and J 10 bases, with 21 bases left between them. In DNA form, the CDR3 reads TGTGCCAGTAGTATTGACGGGAGGGGAACGGGGATCTACACCTTC. Amino acid sequence: CASSIDGRGTGIYTF.

J is TRBJ1-6 and V is TRBV10-3; TRBD1 matches 8 bases. The germline gives CDR1 ENHRY, CDR2 SYGVKD. CDR3 length equals 13 residues. The V segment lost 11 bases and the J segment 10 bases; nucleotides outside the gene matches: 10. The CDR3 region has the DNA TGTGCCGCCAGGGGGCCGGGGGAATCACCCCTCCACTTT. Its translation is CAARGPGESPLHF.

In this sample, this clonotype turned up once. J is TRBJ1-2 and V is TRBV2; 7 nucleotides line up with TRBD1. The CDR3 has 13 residues. In germline, CDR1 is SNHLY, CDR2 FYNNEI. Losses at the gene ends were 8 bases for V and 4 bases for J; bases not matched to a gene: 7. The CDR3 here is CASVAGTVYGYTF. In DNA, the CDR3 is TGTGCCAGCGTCGCCGGGACAGTCTATGGCTACACCTTC.

The chain links TRBV11-3 to TRBJ2-3; 8 bases map to TRBD2. The V gene's germline CDR1 is SGHNT and CDR2 YENEEA. J was trimmed by 1 base and V by 1 base; bases with no gene match: 1. The CDR3 loop spans 15 amino acids. The CDR3 DNA is TGTGCCAGCAGCTTAGTTAGCGGGGGCACAGATACGCAGTATTTT. Its translation is CASSLVSGGTDTQYF.

The chain combines TRBV11-3 with TRBJ1-5; 7 nucleotides align to TRBD1. V was pared by 2 bases and J by 4 bases, with 5 bases of the junction left unmatched. The CDR3 contains 15 residues. Germline loops: CDR1 SGHNT, CDR2 YENEEA. This chain's CDR3 is CASSLTGDYNQPQHF. In DNA, the CDR3 is TGTGCCAGCAGCTTAACAGGGGACTATAATCAGCCCCAGCATTTT.

V and J are TRBV6-1 and TRBJ1-1, with D unresolved. Germline values: CDR1 MNHNS, CDR2 SASEGT. The CDR3 consists of 15 residues. Trimming shortened V by 6 bases and J by 3 bases, and 17 bases separated the two germline ends. The CDR3 nucleotides are TGTGCCAGCAGCCGACCGAGGGATCTATACACTGAAGCTTTCTTT. Translating it yields CASSRPRDLYTEAFF.

This sequence joins TRBV20-1 and TRBJ1-1; D is undetermined. This CDR3 region has 13 residues. Looked up from germline, CDR1 is DFQATT and CDR2 is SNEGSKA (reference sequence). V was shortened by 3 bases and J by 1 base, with 9 bases between the two germline ends. The CDR3 protein is CSASGRANTEAFF. Here the CDR3 DNA reads TGCAGTGCTAGCGGGAGGGCGAACACTGAAGCTTTCTTT.

The chain links TRBV6-2 or TRBV6-3 to TRBJ2-1, with unresolved D. Trimming took 5 bases from V and 2 from J, leaving 7 bases between them. The CDR3 extends over 13 amino acids. The germline CDR1 and CDR2 sequences are MNHEY and SVGEGT. The DNA for the CDR3 is TGTGCCAGCAGTGTCCTAGCCTACAATGAGCAGTTCTTC. This sequence encodes CASSVLAYNEQFF.